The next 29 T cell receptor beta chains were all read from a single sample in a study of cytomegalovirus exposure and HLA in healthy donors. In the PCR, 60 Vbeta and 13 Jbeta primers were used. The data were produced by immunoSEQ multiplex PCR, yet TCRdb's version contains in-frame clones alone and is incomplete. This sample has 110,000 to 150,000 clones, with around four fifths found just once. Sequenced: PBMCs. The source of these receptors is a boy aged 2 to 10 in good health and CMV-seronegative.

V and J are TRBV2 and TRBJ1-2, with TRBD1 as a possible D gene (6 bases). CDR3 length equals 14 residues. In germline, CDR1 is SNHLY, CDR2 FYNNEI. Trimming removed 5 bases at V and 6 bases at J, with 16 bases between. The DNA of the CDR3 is TGTGCCAGCAGTAAAGTCCGGGACACAGATGGCTACACCTTC. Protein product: CASSKVRDTDGYTF.

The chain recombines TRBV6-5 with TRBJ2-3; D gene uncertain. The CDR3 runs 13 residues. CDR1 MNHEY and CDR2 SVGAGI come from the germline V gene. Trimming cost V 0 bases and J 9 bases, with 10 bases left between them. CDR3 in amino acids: CASSYSQEGTQYF. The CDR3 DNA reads TGTGCCAGCAGTTACTCCCAGGAAGGAACGCAGTATTTT.

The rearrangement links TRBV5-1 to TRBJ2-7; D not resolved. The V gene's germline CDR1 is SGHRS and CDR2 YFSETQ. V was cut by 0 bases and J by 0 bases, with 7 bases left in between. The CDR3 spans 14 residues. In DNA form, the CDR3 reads TGCGCCAGCAGCTTGGCCGCGGTCTCCTACGAGCAGTACTTC. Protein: CASSLAAVSYEQYF.

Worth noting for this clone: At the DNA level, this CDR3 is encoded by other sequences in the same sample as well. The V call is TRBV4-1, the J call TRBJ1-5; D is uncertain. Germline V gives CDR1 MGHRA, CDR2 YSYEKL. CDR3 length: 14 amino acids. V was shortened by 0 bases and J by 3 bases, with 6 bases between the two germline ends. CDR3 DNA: TGCGCCAGCAGCCAAGACCCCTCCAATCAGCCCCAGCATTTT. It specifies CASSQDPSNQPQHF.

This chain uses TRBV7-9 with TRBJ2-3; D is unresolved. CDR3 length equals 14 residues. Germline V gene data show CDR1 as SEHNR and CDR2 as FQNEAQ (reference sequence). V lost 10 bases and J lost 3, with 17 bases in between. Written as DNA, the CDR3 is TGTGCCAAAACGCGCGGTGAGGAGACAGATACGCAGTATTTT. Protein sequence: CAKTRGEETDTQYF.

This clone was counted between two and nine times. The DNA for the CDR3 is TGTGCCAGCAGGTGGAGTGGGACAGAGGAAAATGAAAAACTGTTTTTT. Translation: CASRWSGTEENEKLFF. The rearrangement joins TRBV5-6 to TRBJ1-4; 7 bases are shared with TRBD1. The CDR3 contains 16 residues. CDR1 and CDR2 (germline): SGHDT, YYEEEE. Germline trimming cut 5 bases from V and 5 bases from J; bases unmatched to any gene: 12.

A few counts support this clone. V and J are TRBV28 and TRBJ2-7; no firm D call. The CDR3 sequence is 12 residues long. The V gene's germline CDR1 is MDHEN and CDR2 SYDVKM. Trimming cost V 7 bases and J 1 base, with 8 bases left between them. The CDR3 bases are TGTGCCAGCACTCGTAGATCCTACGAGCAGTACTTC. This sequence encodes CASTRRSYEQYF.

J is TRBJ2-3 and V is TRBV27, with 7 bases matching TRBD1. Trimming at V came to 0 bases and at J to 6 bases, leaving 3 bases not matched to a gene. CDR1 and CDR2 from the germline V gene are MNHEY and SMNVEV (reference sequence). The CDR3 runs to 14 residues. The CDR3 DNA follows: TGTGCCAGCAGTTTATCCCTAGGGGGCGATACGCAGTATTTT. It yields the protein CASSLSLGGDTQYF.

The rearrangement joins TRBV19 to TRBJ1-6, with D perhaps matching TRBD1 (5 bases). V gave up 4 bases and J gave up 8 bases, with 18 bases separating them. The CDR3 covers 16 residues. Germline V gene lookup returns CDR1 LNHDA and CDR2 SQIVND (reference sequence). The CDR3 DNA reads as TGTGCCAGTAGTAGAAACCCCAGGGTTGGGCATTCACCCCTCCACTTT. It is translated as CASSRNPRVGHSPLHF.

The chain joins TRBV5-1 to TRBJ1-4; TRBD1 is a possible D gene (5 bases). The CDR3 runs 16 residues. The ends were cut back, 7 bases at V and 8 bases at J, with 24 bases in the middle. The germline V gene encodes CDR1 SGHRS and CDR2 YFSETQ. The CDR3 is CASRLQGIRAEEKLFF. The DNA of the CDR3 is TGCGCCAGCCGACTCCAGGGAATACGGGCGGAGGAAAAACTGTTTTTT.

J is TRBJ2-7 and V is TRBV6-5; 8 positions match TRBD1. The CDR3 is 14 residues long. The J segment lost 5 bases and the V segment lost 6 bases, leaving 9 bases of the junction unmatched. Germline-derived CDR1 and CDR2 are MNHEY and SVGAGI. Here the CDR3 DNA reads TGTGCCAGCAGCCGGACAGGGCGGCGGGACGAGCAGTACTTC. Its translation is CASSRTGRRDEQYF.

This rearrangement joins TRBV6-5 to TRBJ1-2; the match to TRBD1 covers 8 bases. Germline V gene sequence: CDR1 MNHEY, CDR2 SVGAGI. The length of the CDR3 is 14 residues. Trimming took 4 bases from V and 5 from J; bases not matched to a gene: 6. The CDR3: CASSSDRTGYGYTF. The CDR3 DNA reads TGTGCCAGCAGTTCCGACCGGACAGGGTATGGCTACACCTTC.

CDR3 loop: CASSPLLARRVDEQYF. The CDR3 DNA sequence: TGTGCCAGCAGCCCCCTTTTGGCGAGGCGGGTTGACGAGCAGTACTTC. The chain employs TRBV9 and TRBJ2-7; D may be TRBD2 (5 bases). Trimming stripped 4 bases from V and 5 bases from J, with 22 bases between. This CDR3 is 16 amino acids long. Germline V gene lookup returns CDR1 SGDLS and CDR2 YYNGEE.

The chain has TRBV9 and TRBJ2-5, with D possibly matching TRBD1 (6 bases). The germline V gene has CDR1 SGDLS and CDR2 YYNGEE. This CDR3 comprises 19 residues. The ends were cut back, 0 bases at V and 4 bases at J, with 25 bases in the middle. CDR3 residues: CASSVGVRGPPLPGETQYF. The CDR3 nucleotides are TGTGCCAGCAGCGTAGGAGTCAGGGGCCCTCCACTACCGGGAGAGACCCAGTACTTC. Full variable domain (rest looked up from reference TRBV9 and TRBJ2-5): DSGVTQTPKHLITATGQRVTLRCSPRSGDLSVYWYQQSLDQGLQFLIQYYNGEERAKGNILERFSAQQFPDLHSELNLSSLELGDSALYFCASSVGVRGPPLPGETQYFGPGTRLLVL.

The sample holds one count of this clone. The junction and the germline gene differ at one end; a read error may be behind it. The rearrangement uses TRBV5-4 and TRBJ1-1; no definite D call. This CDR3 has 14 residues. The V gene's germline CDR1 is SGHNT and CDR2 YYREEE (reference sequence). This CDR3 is CAINLLQMNTETFF. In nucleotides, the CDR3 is TGTGCCATAAATCTGTTACAGATGAACACTGAAACTTTCTTT.

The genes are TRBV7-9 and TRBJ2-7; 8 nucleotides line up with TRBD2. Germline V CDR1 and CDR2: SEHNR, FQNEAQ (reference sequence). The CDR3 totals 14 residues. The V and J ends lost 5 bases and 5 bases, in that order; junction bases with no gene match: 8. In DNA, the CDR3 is TGTGCCAGCAGCCTAGGAGGACTAGCTAACGAGCAGTACTTC. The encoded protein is CASSLGGLANEQYF.

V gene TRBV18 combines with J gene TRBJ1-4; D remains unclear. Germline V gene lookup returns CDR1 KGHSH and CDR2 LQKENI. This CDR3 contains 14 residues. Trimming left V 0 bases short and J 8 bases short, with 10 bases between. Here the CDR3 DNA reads TGTGCCAGCTCACCACCGACTTCCCGCGAAAAACTGTTTTTT. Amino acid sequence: CASSPPTSREKLFF.

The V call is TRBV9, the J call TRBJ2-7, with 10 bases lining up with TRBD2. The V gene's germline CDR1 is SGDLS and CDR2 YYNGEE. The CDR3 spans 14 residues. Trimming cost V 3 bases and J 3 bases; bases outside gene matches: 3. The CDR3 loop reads CASSASGGLYEQYF. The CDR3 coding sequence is TGTGCCAGCAGCGCTAGCGGGGGTCTCTACGAGCAGTACTTC.

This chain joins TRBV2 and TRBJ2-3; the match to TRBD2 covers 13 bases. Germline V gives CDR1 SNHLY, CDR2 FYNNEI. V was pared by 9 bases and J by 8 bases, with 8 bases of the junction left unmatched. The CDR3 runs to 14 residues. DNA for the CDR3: TGTGCCAGTTCCCCGGGACTAGCGGGAATTACGCAGTATTTT. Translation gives CASSPGLAGITQYF.

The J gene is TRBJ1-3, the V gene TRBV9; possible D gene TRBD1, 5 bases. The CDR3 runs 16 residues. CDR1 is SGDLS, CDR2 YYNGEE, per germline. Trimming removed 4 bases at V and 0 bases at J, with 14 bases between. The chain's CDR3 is CASSSRQMSSGNTIYF. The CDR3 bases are TGTGCCAGCAGCTCCCGACAGATGAGCTCTGGAAACACCATATATTTT.

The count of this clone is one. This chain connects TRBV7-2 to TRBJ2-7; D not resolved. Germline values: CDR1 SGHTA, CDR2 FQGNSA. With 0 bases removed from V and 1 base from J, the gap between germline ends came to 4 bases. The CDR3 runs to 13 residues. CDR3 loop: CASSLARSYEQYF. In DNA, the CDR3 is TGTGCCAGCAGCTTAGCGCGTTCCTACGAGCAGTACTTC.

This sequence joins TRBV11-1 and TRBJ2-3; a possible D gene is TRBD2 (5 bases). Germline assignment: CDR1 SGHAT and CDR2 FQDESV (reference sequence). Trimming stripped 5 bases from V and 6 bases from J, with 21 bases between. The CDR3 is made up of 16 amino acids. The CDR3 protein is CASSPREGVESDTQYF. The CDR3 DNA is TGTGCCAGCAGCCCTCGAGAGGGAGTTGAGTCGGATACGCAGTATTTT.

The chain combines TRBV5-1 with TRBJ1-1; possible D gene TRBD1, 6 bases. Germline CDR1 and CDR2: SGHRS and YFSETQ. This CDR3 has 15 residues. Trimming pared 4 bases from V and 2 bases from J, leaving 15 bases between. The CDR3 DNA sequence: TGCGCCAGCAGCGTTGACCAGGGGCTAAACACTGAAGCTTTCTTT. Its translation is CASSVDQGLNTEAFF.

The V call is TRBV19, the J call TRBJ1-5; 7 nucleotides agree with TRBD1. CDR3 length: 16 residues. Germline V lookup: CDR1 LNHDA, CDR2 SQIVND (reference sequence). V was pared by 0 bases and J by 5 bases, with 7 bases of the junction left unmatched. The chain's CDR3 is CASSIDLDRVDQPQHF. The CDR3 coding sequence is TGTGCCAGTAGTATAGATCTAGACAGGGTGGATCAGCCCCAGCATTTT.

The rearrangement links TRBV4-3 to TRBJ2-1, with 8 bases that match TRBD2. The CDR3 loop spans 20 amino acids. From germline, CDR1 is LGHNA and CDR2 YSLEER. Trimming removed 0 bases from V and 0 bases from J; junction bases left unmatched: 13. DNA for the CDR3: TGCGCCAGCAGCCAAGACCAGATAAGCGGGAGCCATCCCTCCTACAATGAGCAGTTCTTC. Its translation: CASSQDQISGSHPSYNEQFF.

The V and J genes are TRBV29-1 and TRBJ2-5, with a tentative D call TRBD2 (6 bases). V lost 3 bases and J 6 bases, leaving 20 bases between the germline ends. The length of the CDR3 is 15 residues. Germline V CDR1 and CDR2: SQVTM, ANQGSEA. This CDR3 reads CSVDRGLANRKTQYF. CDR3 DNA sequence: TGCAGCGTTGATAGAGGCCTAGCGAATCGAAAGACCCAGTACTTC.

The CDR3 DNA follows: TGTGCCTGGAGTGAGGACAGCTTCTCTGGAAACACCATATATTTT. It encodes CAWSEDSFSGNTIYF. The gene calls are TRBV30 and TRBJ1-3, with D possibly matching TRBD1 (6 bases). Germline loops: CDR1 GTSNPN, CDR2 SVGIG (reference sequence). Trimming left V 1 base short and J 0 bases short, with 10 bases between. The CDR3 has 15 residues. Based on the CDR3 plus reference TRBV30 and TRBJ1-3, the full variable domain is SQTIHQWPATLVQPVGSPLSLECTVEGTSNPNLYWYRQAAGRGLQLLFYSVGIGQISSEVPQNLSASRPQDRQFILSSKKLLLSDSGFYLCAWSEDSFSGNTIYFGEGSWLTVV.

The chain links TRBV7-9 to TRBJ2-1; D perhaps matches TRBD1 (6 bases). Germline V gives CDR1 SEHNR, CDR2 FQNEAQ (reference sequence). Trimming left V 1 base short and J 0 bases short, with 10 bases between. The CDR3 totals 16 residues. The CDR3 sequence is CASSLGTGSSYNEQFF. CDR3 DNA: TGTGCCAGCAGCTTAGGTACAGGGAGCTCCTACAATGAGCAGTTCTTC.

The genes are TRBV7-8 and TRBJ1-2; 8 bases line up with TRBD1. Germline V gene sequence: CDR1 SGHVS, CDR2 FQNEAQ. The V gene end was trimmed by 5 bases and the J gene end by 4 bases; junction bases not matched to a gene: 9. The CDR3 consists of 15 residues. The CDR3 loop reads CASSLGQGTAYGYTF. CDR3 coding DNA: TGTGCCAGCAGCCTAGGACAGGGAACGGCCTATGGCTACACCTTC.